Each of the 10 T cell receptor beta chains below was sequenced from the same sample in a study of T cells in localized non-small cell lung cancer (dated by TCRdb to 2020 to 2021). The library came from the immunoSEQ multiplex PCR assay. What TCRdb holds here is the immuneACCESS table cut down to in-frame rearrangements. Part of the clones is not present; checked against another copy, under half of the missing clones reflect an unresolved V gene, and the others are unexplained. This sample comprises around 79,000 clones, about 78% of them detected only once. Approximately 21% of the sample belongs to the ten largest clones. Specimen: PBMCs, collected before any cancer treatment. Receptors originate from a man aged 35 to 69 with stage II squamous cell lung carcinoma.

CDR3 residues: CASSESQGSKDEQYF. The CDR3 region has the DNA TGTGCCAGCAGTGAAAGTCAGGGAAGTAAGGACGAGCAGTACTTC. The genes are TRBV6-1 and TRBJ2-7; possible D gene TRBD1, 5 bases. Looked up from germline, CDR1 is MNHNS and CDR2 is SASEGT. V dropped 2 bases and J dropped 5 bases, with 16 bases sitting between them. This CDR3 is 15 amino acids long.

This clone showed up just once. The J gene is TRBJ2-7, the V gene TRBV4-1, with 8 nucleotides matching TRBD2. The germline CDR1 and CDR2 sequences are MGHRA and YSYEKL. V gave up 0 bases and J gave up 3 bases; unmatched junction bases: 7. The CDR3 consists of 16 residues. The CDR3 reads CASSQEYGGAIYEQYF. CDR3 nucleotide sequence: TGCGCCAGCAGCCAAGAATACGGGGGGGCGATCTACGAGCAGTACTTC.

In regard to this clone: Other DNA sequences in this sample translate to the same CDR3. The chain joins TRBV25-1 to TRBJ2-7; D is uncertain. The CDR3 has 13 amino acids. Germline lookup yields CDR1 MGHDK and CDR2 SYGVNS. The V gene lost 7 bases and the J gene lost 6 bases, with 16 bases spanning the gap. Here the CDR3 DNA reads TGTGCCAGCACCTCTGGTCCCAGTTCCGAGCAGTACTTC. The encoded protein is CASTSGPSSEQYF.

This rearrangement joins TRBV7-9 to TRBJ2-1; D is unresolved. Germline lookup yields CDR1 SEHNR and CDR2 FQNEAQ (reference sequence). V was pared by 3 bases and J by 8 bases, with 14 bases between. CDR3 size: 14 residues. The CDR3 sequence is CASSFTRALHEQFF. The CDR3 nucleotides read TGTGCCAGCAGCTTCACACGTGCCTTACATGAGCAGTTCTTC.

This clone showed up just once. The chain employs TRBV19 and TRBJ2-7, with a tentative D call TRBD1 (6 bases). Germline CDR1 and CDR2: LNHDA and SQIVND (reference sequence). V lost 4 bases, J lost 2 bases, and 15 bases lay in between. CDR3 length equals 15 residues. CDR3 sequence: CASSRGTQTAYEQYF. The DNA of the CDR3 is TGTGCCAGTAGTAGGGGGACACAGACCGCCTACGAGCAGTACTTC. Supplemented by reference TRBV19 and TRBJ2-7, the full variable domain reads DGGITQSPKYLFRKEGQNVTLSCEQNLNHDAMYWYRQDPGQGLRLIYYSQIVNDFQKGDIAEGYSVSREKKESFPLTVTSAQKNPTAFYLCASSRGTQTAYEQYFGPGTRLTVT.

The V gene is TRBV5-5, the J gene TRBJ2-1, with D possibly matching TRBD1 (5 bases). CDR3 length: 16 residues. V was pared by 2 bases and J by 4 bases, with 16 bases between. CDR1 and CDR2 (germline): SGHKS, YYEKEE (reference sequence). The CDR3 reads CASSFIRVVGYNEQFF. DNA of the CDR3: TGTGCCAGCAGCTTCATCAGGGTGGTAGGGTACAATGAGCAGTTCTTC.

The rearrangement joins TRBV10-1 to TRBJ1-2, with TRBD1 matching over 11 bases. Germline loops: CDR1 WNHNN, CDR2 SYGVQD (reference sequence). This CDR3 contains 17 residues. Unmatched junction bases numbered 11, after V lost 4 bases and J lost 4 bases. Here the CDR3 DNA reads TGCGCCAGCAGTGGCCAGGACAGGGGGCGAAACCGCTATGGCTACACCTTC. Amino acids: CASSGQDRGRNRYGYTF.

Only a few counts were recorded for this clone. The V call is TRBV7-3, the J call TRBJ1-1, with D possibly TRBD1 on 5 matching bases. The V end was cut by 7 bases, the J end by 6 bases, with 18 bases between. CDR1 is SGHTA and CDR2 is FQGTGA in the germline V gene. The CDR3 is 14 residues long. CDR3 sequence (DNA): TGTGCCAGCAAAGAGACAGCGGATAGCGCTGAAGCTTTCTTT. This translates into CASKETADSAEAFF.

This chain joins TRBV2 and TRBJ2-5, with D perhaps assigned TRBD1 or TRBD2 (5 bases each). V gave up 4 bases and J gave up 2 bases, with 8 bases separating them. Per the germline V gene, CDR1 is SNHLY and CDR2 is FYNNEI. CDR3 length: 13 amino acids. CDR3 residues: CASSVGAQETQYF. CDR3 in DNA: TGTGCCAGCAGTGTCGGGGCTCAAGAGACCCAGTACTTC. Based on the CDR3 plus reference TRBV2 and TRBJ2-5, the full variable domain is EPEVTQTPSHQVTQMGQEVILRCVPISNHLYFYWYRQILGQKVEFLVSFYNNEISEKSEIFDDQFSVERPDGSNFTLKIRSTKLEDSAMYFCASSVGAQETQYFGPGTRLLVL.

The gene calls are TRBV28 and TRBJ2-3; 10 positions agree with TRBD2. Germline-derived CDR1 and CDR2 are MDHEN and SYDVKM. This CDR3 region has 16 residues. V gave up 2 bases and J gave up 1 base; unmatched junction bases: 3. The CDR3, as DNA: TGTGCCAGCAGTTTACTAGCGGGGGCCCGCACAGATACGCAGTATTTT. As protein: CASSLLAGARTDTQYF.